The rows below give T cell receptor beta chains drawn from one sample of a study of response to subunit inactivated influenza vaccine. Using its own MiXCR run on the RT-PCR reads, TCRdb lists one record per CDR3 protein. The sample lists some 500,000 distinct CDR3 sequences, 15% to 20% occurring once. Sample: CD4+ T cells sorted from PBMCs, taken around 2 years after vaccination. These TCRs come from a man between 50 and 75 years old who received an inactivated influenza vaccine. Each CDR3 is given without its conserved first and last residue.

TRBJ2-5,TRBV5-1,ASSLLETQY
TRBJ1-5,TRBV12-3/TRBV12-4,ASREGSNQPQH
TRBJ2-3,TRBV7-2,ASSLYRTSGTDTQY
TRBJ1-2,TRBV6-5,ASSYSILGGGYGYT
TRBJ2-1,TRBV20-1,SAFAPAGNNEQF
TRBJ1-5,TRBV10-2,ASTRDQNQPQH
TRBJ2-7,TRBV4-2,ASSQPSGQGGEQY
TRBJ1-6,TRBV3-1,ASSQGTPLH
TRBJ2-7,TRBV4-3,ASSQESGRTHEQY
TRBJ2-7,TRBV20-1,SAEPGLAVSYEQY
TRBJ2-1,TRBV29-1,SVVGLAGGAYNEQF
TRBJ1-5,TRBV28,ASSASGGLGSLGDQPQH
TRBJ2-7,TRBV9,ASSASGRLEQY
TRBJ2-5,TRBV29-1,SVAGTGETQY
TRBJ2-3,TRBV6-5,ASSYDLGRSDTQY
TRBJ2-7,TRBV20-1,STGGEREQY
TRBJ2-1,TRBV25-1,ASSGAGGPYHEQF
TRBJ1-1,TRBV5-1,ASSLRGATEAF
TRBJ1-1,TRBV25-1,ASSGVGTTEAF
TRBJ2-7,TRBV12-3/TRBV12-4,ASGFSQGTGGEQY
TRBJ1-3,TRBV6-2/TRBV6-3,ASNEGLSGNTIY
TRBJ2-7,TRBV12-3/TRBV12-4,ASSPLAASYEQY
TRBJ2-7,TRBV7-9,ASSLTTGKDYEQY
TRBJ2-2,TRBV20-1,SASLTSGRATGELF
TRBJ2-7,TRBV6-5,ASSYSASGKYEQY
TRBJ2-3,TRBV5-1,ASSLAIRGTDTQY
TRBJ2-1,TRBV7-2,ASSLEIGSYNEQF
TRBJ2-2,TRBV6-5,ASSYSRQGNTGELF
TRBJ2-2,TRBV5-4,ASSIPSGSSTGELF
TRBJ1-5,TRBV3-1,ASSQGSGVVQPQH
TRBJ2-4,TRBV5-6,ASSLRPSGRGNIQY
TRBJ1-4,TRBV5-1,ASSLKGVQATNEKLF
TRBJ2-2,TRBV6-1,ASSVGTRNTGELF
TRBJ2-1,TRBV3-1,ASSQVSVGRAPSEQF
TRBJ2-3,TRBV5-4,ASSRDAGPKSDTQY